Shown below are 13 T cell receptor beta chains from a single sample sequenced in a study of T cells in localized non-small cell lung cancer. Repertoires were generated with immunoSEQ multiplex PCR, while TCRdb's copy carries only in-frame clones and drops some. The repertoire includes about 33,000 clones, under 90% of them detected once, and 3.5% to 5% sits in the top ten. The sequencing used peripheral blood, collected before any cancer treatment. These receptors all come from a man aged 40 to 69 with stage I lung adenocarcinoma.

J is TRBJ2-1 and V is TRBV5-1, with D tentatively TRBD1 (6 bases). Germline lookup yields CDR1 SGHRS and CDR2 YFSETQ. The CDR3 sequence is 13 residues long. V lost 5 bases and J lost 6, with 12 bases in between. DNA of the CDR3: TGCGCCAGCAGTGGCCAGGGGTTCAATGAGCAGTTCTTC. Encoded protein: CASSGQGFNEQFF.

The chain uses TRBV6-1 and TRBJ2-1, with TRBD1 identical over 8 bases. The CDR3 spans 13 residues. J lost 6 bases, V lost 6 bases, and 4 bases had no gene match. Germline values: CDR1 MNHNS, CDR2 SASEGT. The CDR3 region is CASSATGANEQFF. CDR3 coding DNA: TGTGCCAGCAGCGCGACAGGGGCCAATGAGCAGTTCTTC.

The chain joins TRBV5-1 to TRBJ1-3, with D possibly matching TRBD1 (5 bases). The CDR3 runs 18 residues. Germline V gene data show CDR1 as SGHRS and CDR2 as YFSETQ. V lost 0 bases to trimming and J lost 0 bases, with 16 bases between them. The CDR3 region is CASSLGSGQAISGNTIYF. As DNA, the CDR3 is TGCGCCAGCAGCTTGGGGTCGGGGCAGGCCATCTCTGGAAACACCATATATTTT.

The chain joins TRBV9 to TRBJ2-7; 10 bases are shared with TRBD1. V dropped 3 bases and J dropped 1; count of bases not matched to a gene: 4. The CDR3 totals 15 residues. Germline lookup yields CDR1 SGDLS and CDR2 YYNGEE. The CDR3 nucleotides read TGTGCCAGCAGCGGCGGGACAGGGGCTTCCTACGAGCAGTACTTC. Its protein product is CASSGGTGASYEQYF. The full variable domain, its missing parts supplied by reference TRBV9 and TRBJ2-7, is DSGVTQTPKHLITATGQRVTLRCSPRSGDLSVYWYQQSLDQGLQFLIQYYNGEERAKGNILERFSAQQFPDLHSELNLSSLELGDSALYFCASSGGTGASYEQYFGPGTRLTVT.

The chain links TRBV12-2 to TRBJ1-6; the table calls TRBD1, which could not be checked here. TRBV12-2 counts as a pseudogene. This CDR3 contains 15 residues. The CDR3 here is CASRLGPHQVSPLHF. In nucleotides, the CDR3 is TGTGCAAGTCGCTTAGGGCCTCATCAAGTTTCACCCCTCCACTTT.

This chain connects TRBV5-4 to TRBJ2-7, with D tentatively TRBD1 or TRBD2 (6 bases each). The germline V gene encodes CDR1 SGHNT and CDR2 YYREEE (reference sequence). CDR3 length: 13 residues. The V end was cut by 7 bases, the J end by 2 bases, with 13 bases between. CDR3 sequence: CASSRGRAYEQYF. CDR3 bases: TGTGCCAGCTCTCGGGGGCGCGCCTACGAGCAGTACTTC.

A single count supports this clone. The chain links TRBV29-1 to TRBJ2-2; possible D gene TRBD2, 6 bases. CDR1 and CDR2 (germline): SQVTM, ANQGSEA. This CDR3 contains 13 residues. V was trimmed by 6 bases and J by 8 bases, leaving 16 bases between them. CDR3 region: CSVEGRPGGELFF. CDR3 in DNA: TGCAGCGTGGAGGGGCGTCCCGGGGGGGAGCTGTTTTTT.

The rearrangement uses TRBV11-2 and TRBJ1-1; TRBD1 matches 11 bases. Germline CDR1 and CDR2: SGHAT and FQNNGV. The junction had 7 bases not matched to a gene; V was cut back by 0 bases and J by 10 bases. The CDR3 spans 15 residues. CDR3 sequence reads: CASSLDPRTGGGAFF. For the CDR3, the DNA is TGTGCCAGCAGCTTAGATCCTCGGACAGGGGGCGGAGCTTTCTTT.

About this clone: The junction shows a germline mismatch at one end, possibly a read error. The V and J genes are TRBV18 and TRBJ1-6; D is undetermined. Germline CDR1 and CDR2: KGHSH and LQKENI. The CDR3 spans 17 residues. The CDR3 region is CASSAPTSSSYNSPLHF. The CDR3 nucleotides are TGTGCCAGCTCAGCACCAACTTCAAGCTCCTATAATTCACCCCTCCACTTT.

The chain links TRBV4-1 to TRBJ2-3; a weak D match, TRBD2 (6 bases). Trimming removed 0 bases from V and 6 bases from J, with 7 bases in between. Looked up from germline, CDR1 is MGHRA and CDR2 is YSYEKL. This CDR3 has 13 residues. The DNA of the CDR3 is TGCGCCAGCAGCCAAGAAAGCGGGGATACGCAGTATTTT. As protein: CASSQESGDTQYF.

The chain recombines TRBV18 with TRBJ1-2; perhaps TRBD1 as D (5 bases). Deletions cut 3 bases from V and 4 bases from J, with 18 bases between. Germline V gene lookup returns CDR1 KGHSH and CDR2 LQKENI. CDR3 length equals 16 residues. For the CDR3, the DNA is TGTGCCAGCTCACCTGTACAGGACAACTCTCTCTATGGCTACACCTTC. Amino acid sequence: CASSPVQDNSLYGYTF.

Here the CDR3 reads CASSIGQGPYEQYF. The CDR3 DNA reads TGTGCCAGCAGTATTGGACAGGGCCCCTACGAGCAGTACTTC. V is TRBV2 and J is TRBJ2-7; the match to TRBD1 covers 8 bases. V gave up 5 bases and J gave up 2 bases; unmatched junction bases: 5. The CDR3 consists of 14 residues. Germline CDR1 reads SNHLY; CDR2 reads FYNNEI.

The chain links TRBV2 to TRBJ2-2; D not resolved. The CDR3 covers 14 residues. The germline V and J ends were trimmed by 0 bases and 3 bases, with 5 bases remaining between them. Germline CDR1 and CDR2: SNHLY and FYNNEI. The CDR3 nucleotides are TGTGCCAGCAGTGAAGCCGGGCACACCGGGGAGCTGTTTTTT. Residues: CASSEAGHTGELFF.